The 26 T cell receptor beta chains given below trace back to one sample, sequenced in a study of beta chain features in type 1 diabetes. Isolated RNA was reverse transcribed in full, so expressed TCRB transcripts were sequenced. Assay: immunoSEQ multiplex PCR; the TCRdb copy retains only in-frame clones and omits some. In the table there are 300,000 to 450,000 clones, around 19% of which are singletons. Sequenced material: naive CD4+ T cells from blood. The receptors here all came from a woman between 18 and 30 years old in good health.

This clone was picked up a small number of times. V and J are TRBV5-1 and TRBJ2-1, with TRBD2 identical over 7 bases. Germline V gene data show CDR1 as SGHRS and CDR2 as YFSETQ. The J segment lost 5 bases and the V segment lost 4 bases, leaving 9 bases of the junction unmatched. The CDR3 totals 15 residues. Here the CDR3 reads CASSPGWGGDNEQFF. CDR3 in DNA: TGCGCCAGCAGCCCTGGTTGGGGAGGGGACAATGAGCAGTTCTTC.

In nucleotides, the CDR3 is TGTGCCAGCAGTTTCATAGGGACAGGTCGCTCTGGGGCCAACGTCCTGACTTTC. Translation: CASSFIGTGRSGANVLTF. The rearrangement links TRBV27 to TRBJ2-6, with TRBD1 identical over 8 bases. The germline CDR1 and CDR2 sequences are MNHEY and SMNVEV (reference sequence). Trimming removed 3 bases from V and 0 bases from J; junction bases left unmatched: 7. This CDR3 has 18 amino acids.

V and J are TRBV5-1 and TRBJ2-6; 8 nucleotides line up with TRBD1. After removal of 3 bases from V and 2 bases from J, the junction contained 1 base not matched to a gene. This CDR3 is 15 amino acids long. The germline V gene encodes CDR1 SGHRS and CDR2 YFSETQ. The CDR3 bases are TGCGCCAGCAGCTCACAGGGGGCTGGGGCCAACGTCCTGACTTTC. It is translated as CASSSQGAGANVLTF.

The chain joins TRBV7-2 to TRBJ2-1, with 8 bases identical to TRBD1. Losses at the gene ends were 4 bases for V and 0 bases for J; bases not matched to a gene: 5. From germline, CDR1 is SGHTA and CDR2 FQGNSA. The CDR3 is made up of 16 amino acids. The CDR3 DNA reads TGTGCCAGCAGCTCGAGGACAGGGAGCTCCTACAATGAGCAGTTCTTC. Translation gives CASSSRTGSSYNEQFF.

The chain joins TRBV23-1 to TRBJ2-5; unclear D gene. TRBV23-1 belongs to the ORF category, with a function that is uncertain. Trimming took off 2 bases at V and 3 bases at J, with 13 bases between the two ends. The CDR3 has 15 amino acids. The CDR3 region has the DNA TGCGCCAGCAGTCAAGTGGGCAGACCCAAAGAGACCCAGTACTTC. This gives the protein CASSQVGRPKETQYF.

This sequence joins TRBV25-1 and TRBJ1-1; D is possibly TRBD1 (5 bases). Germline lookup yields CDR1 MGHDK and CDR2 SYGVNS. The CDR3 sequence is 14 residues long. The ends were cut back, 5 bases at V and 8 bases at J, with 18 bases in the middle. DNA of the CDR3: TGTGCCAGCAGTTCCCGGGGGACCCCCCGGGAAGCTTTCTTT. Residues: CASSSRGTPREAFF.

This clone was found a few times. V and J are TRBV4-1 and TRBJ2-4, with unresolved D. CDR1 and CDR2 (germline): MGHRA, YSYEKL. Trimming cost V 1 base and J 2 bases, with 12 bases left between them. The CDR3 has 16 residues. DNA of the CDR3: TGCGCCAGCAGCCAAGTTTCTCTCTATACCAAAAACATTCAGTACTTC. This codes for CASSQVSLYTKNIQYF.

The CDR3 reads CASSTPGGSEAFF. CDR3 coding DNA: TGTGCCAGTAGTACGCCAGGGGGGTCTGAAGCTTTCTTT. J is TRBJ1-1 and V is TRBV19; 7 bases are shared with TRBD1. Germline V lookup: CDR1 LNHDA, CDR2 SQIVND (reference sequence). J was trimmed by 6 bases and V by 4 bases; bases with no gene match: 5. CDR3 size: 13 residues.

The chain is built from TRBV11-2 and TRBJ2-1; no reliable D call. With 1 base removed from V and 0 bases from J, the gap between germline ends came to 7 bases. This CDR3 region has 15 residues. Germline CDR1 reads SGHAT; CDR2 reads FQNNGV. The CDR3 loop is CASSLVVNSYNEQFF. The CDR3, as DNA: TGTGCCAGCAGCTTAGTAGTCAACTCCTACAATGAGCAGTTCTTC.

V gene TRBV7-2 combines with J gene TRBJ2-3; tentatively, D is TRBD1 (6 bases). CDR1 and CDR2 from the germline V gene are SGHTA and FQGNSA. This CDR3 is built from 16 residues. V was clipped by 1 base and J by 1 base, with 12 bases between them. This CDR3 reads CASSLGWGRRTDTQYF. For the CDR3, the DNA is TGTGCCAGCAGCTTAGGTTGGGGGCGCCGCACAGATACGCAGTATTTT.

The chain has TRBV7-3 and TRBJ1-2; a weak D match, TRBD1 (6 bases). V gave up 1 base and J gave up 7 bases, with 10 bases separating them. Germline assignment: CDR1 SGHTA and CDR2 FQGTGA. This CDR3 has 13 residues. This chain's CDR3 is CASSLIGTSGYTF. For the CDR3, the DNA is TGTGCCAGCAGCTTAATTGGGACAAGTGGCTACACCTTC. Supplemented by reference TRBV7-3 and TRBJ1-2, the full variable domain reads GAGVSQTPSNKVTEKGKYVELRCDPISGHTALYWYRQSLGQGPEFLIYFQGTGAADDSGLPNDRFFAVRPEGSVSTLKIQRTERGDSAVYLCASSLIGTSGYTFGSGTRLTVV.

This clone was found a few times. The chain couples TRBV19 to TRBJ2-2; 7 nucleotides match TRBD2. Germline V lookup: CDR1 LNHDA, CDR2 SQIVND (reference sequence). V shed 7 bases, J shed 2 bases, and the junction held 10 bases outside the gene matches. This CDR3 is 16 amino acids long. The chain's CDR3 is CASTRPAGRNTGELFF. The CDR3 nucleotides are TGTGCCAGTACCCGCCCAGCGGGGCGCAACACCGGGGAGCTGTTTTTT.

A word on this clone: Within the sample, other DNA sequences also encode this same CDR3. The genes are TRBV5-1 and TRBJ2-6; D is ambiguous. The CDR3 runs to 15 residues. The V end was cut by 0 bases, the J end by 0 bases, with 4 bases between. The germline gives CDR1 SGHRS, CDR2 YFSETQ. The CDR3 sequence: CASSLAGSGANVLTF. CDR3 bases: TGCGCCAGCAGCTTGGCCGGCTCTGGGGCCAACGTCCTGACTTTC.

The chain employs TRBV4-1 and TRBJ2-1; TRBD2 aligns across 9 bases. The CDR3 is 16 residues long. The V gene's germline CDR1 is MGHRA and CDR2 YSYEKL. V lost 0 bases to trimming and J lost 7 bases; unmatched junction nucleotides: 7. CDR3 protein: CASSQDRLAGRNEQFF. CDR3 coding DNA: TGCGCCAGCAGCCAAGATCGCCTAGCGGGACGAAATGAGCAGTTCTTC.

The chain is built from TRBV2 and TRBJ2-3, with 7 bases matching TRBD2. Germline assignment: CDR1 SNHLY and CDR2 FYNNEI. The CDR3 loop spans 14 amino acids. J gave up 0 bases and V 6 bases, and 3 bases lay outside the gene matches. CDR3 nucleotide sequence: TGTGCCAGCAGACTAGCGTCTAGCACAGATACGCAGTATTTT. It is translated as CASRLASSTDTQYF.

There are a few counts of this clone. This chain links TRBV7-9 with TRBJ2-3; no reliable D call. CDR1 SEHNR and CDR2 FQNEAQ come from the germline V gene (reference sequence). The length of the CDR3 is 14 residues. Trimming cost V 0 bases and J 1 base, with 5 bases left between them. The CDR3 spells CASSLASGTDTQYF. The CDR3 DNA reads as TGTGCCAGCAGCTTAGCCAGTGGCACAGATACGCAGTATTTT.

Only a few counts were recorded for this clone. The chain recombines TRBV2 with TRBJ2-2; TRBD1 matches at 8 bases. CDR3 length equals 15 residues. Germline-derived CDR1 and CDR2 are SNHLY and FYNNEI. Unmatched junction bases numbered 1, after V lost 4 bases and J lost 0 bases. CDR3 bases: TGTGCCAGCAGTGGACAGGGGCCGAACACCGGGGAGCTGTTTTTT. Encoded protein: CASSGQGPNTGELFF.

This clone was picked up a small number of times. V gene TRBV14 combines with J gene TRBJ2-3, with 8 bases lining up with TRBD2. The CDR3 has 16 amino acids. The trim removed 0 bases at V and 2 bases at J, leaving 4 bases unmatched. Germline V gene lookup returns CDR1 SGHDN and CDR2 FVKESK. CDR3 nucleotide sequence: TGTGCCAGCAGCCAAGAACGGGGGGGCGACACAGATACGCAGTATTTT. Its translation: CASSQERGGDTDTQYF.

The rearrangement uses TRBV5-1 and TRBJ2-7; 13 bases agree with TRBD2. CDR1 is SGHRS and CDR2 is YFSETQ in the germline V gene. The CDR3 is made up of 16 amino acids. The J segment lost 7 bases and the V segment lost 5 bases, leaving 12 bases of the junction unmatched. CDR3 loop: CASRIGTSGTRGEQYF. The CDR3 bases are TGCGCCAGCAGAATCGGGACTAGCGGGACACGCGGGGAGCAGTACTTC.

This clone occurred a few times. V gene TRBV6-5 combines with J gene TRBJ1-1, with D unresolved. The ends were cut back, 7 bases at V and 3 bases at J, with 12 bases in the middle. The CDR3 extends over 13 amino acids. Germline assignment: CDR1 MNHEY and CDR2 SVGAGI. In nucleotides, the CDR3 is TGTGCCAGCACCCGGCCGGGGTACACTGAAGCTTTCTTT. Translating it yields CASTRPGYTEAFF.

This CDR3 is CSPRGGLAEYNEQFF. CDR3 DNA: TGCAGCCCAAGGGGGGGACTAGCGGAGTACAATGAGCAGTTCTTC. V gene TRBV29-1 combines with J gene TRBJ2-1, with TRBD2 matching 11 bases. The CDR3 covers 15 residues. Trimming removed 8 bases from V and 4 bases from J; junction bases left unmatched: 10. Germline loops: CDR1 SQVTM, CDR2 ANQGSEA.

The chain couples TRBV10-3 to TRBJ1-2; D is uncertain. The CDR3 has 12 amino acids. The V end lost 2 bases, the J end lost 8 bases, and 9 bases lay between the germline ends. CDR1 and CDR2 from the germline V gene are ENHRY and SYGVKD. In DNA, the CDR3 is TGTGCCATCAGTGAGGTACTTGAAGGCTACACCTTC. Protein product: CAISEVLEGYTF.

The V gene is TRBV14, the J gene TRBJ2-5, with D tentatively TRBD1 (6 bases). Trimming removed 1 base at V and 3 bases at J, with 18 bases between. This CDR3 has 17 amino acids. Germline V lookup: CDR1 SGHDN, CDR2 FVKESK. The CDR3 reads CASSQGPIRGPEETQYF. The CDR3 DNA reads TGTGCCAGCAGCCAAGGCCCGATCAGGGGCCCAGAAGAGACCCAGTACTTC.

This clone was picked up a small number of times. This chain connects TRBV9 to TRBJ2-7, with 7 bases aligning to TRBD1. J gave up 3 bases and V 5 bases, and 11 bases lay outside the gene matches. CDR1 is SGDLS and CDR2 is YYNGEE in the germline V gene. The CDR3 totals 15 residues. Here the CDR3 reads CASSRRDSNIYEQYF. For the CDR3, the DNA is TGTGCCAGCAGTCGCCGGGACAGTAATATCTACGAGCAGTACTTC.

CDR3: CASGKETAANTGELFF. In DNA form, the CDR3 reads TGTGCTAGTGGTAAAGAGACAGCCGCAAACACCGGGGAGCTGTTTTTT. The chain is built from TRBV12-5 and TRBJ2-2, with D possibly matching TRBD1 (5 bases). The CDR3 is 16 residues long. Germline lookup yields CDR1 LGHNT and CDR2 FRNRAP. V was pared by 5 bases and J by 2 bases, with 15 bases between. Full variable domain (outside the CDR3, taken from reference TRBV12-5 and TRBJ2-2): DARVTQTPRHKVTEMGQEVTMRCQPILGHNTVFWYRQTMMQGLELLAYFRNRAPLDDSGMPKDRFSAEMPDATLATLKIQPSEPRDSAVYFCASGKETAANTGELFFGEGSRLTVL.

In its sample, this clone was seen a few times. The chain employs TRBV15 and TRBJ2-1; 7 nucleotides agree with TRBD1. The CDR3 is made up of 16 amino acids. V trimming: 0 bases; J trimming: 13 bases; junction bases outside the gene matches: 15. Germline CDR1 LNHNV, CDR2 YYDKDF (reference sequence). CDR3 coding DNA: TGTGCCACCAGCAGAGATGGCCCGGACAGGCTCCCGGTTCAGTTCTTC. Translating it yields CATSRDGPDRLPVQFF.